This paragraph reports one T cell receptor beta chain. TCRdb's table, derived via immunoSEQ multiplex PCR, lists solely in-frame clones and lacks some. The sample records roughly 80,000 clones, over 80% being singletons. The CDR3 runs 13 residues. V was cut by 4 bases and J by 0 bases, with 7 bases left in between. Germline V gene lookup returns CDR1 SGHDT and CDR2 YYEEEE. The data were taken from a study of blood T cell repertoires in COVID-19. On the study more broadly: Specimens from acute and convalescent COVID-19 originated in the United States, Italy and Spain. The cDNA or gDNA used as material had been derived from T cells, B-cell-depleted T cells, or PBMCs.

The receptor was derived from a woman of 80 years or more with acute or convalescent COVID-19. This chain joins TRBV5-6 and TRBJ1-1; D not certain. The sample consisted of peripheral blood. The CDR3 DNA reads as TGTGCCAGCAGCGTGACAATGAACACTGAAGCTTTCTTT. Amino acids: CASSVTMNTEAFF.